Given below is one T cell receptor (beta chain) in context. This entry belongs to a study of blood T cell repertoires in COVID-19. The overall study: Samples came from the United States, Italy and Spain, spanning acute and convalescent COVID-19.

Assay used: immunoSEQ multiplex PCR; TCRdb lists only in-frame clones, some missing. The sample records around 55,000 clones, around nine tenths being singletons. The CDR3 is made up of 13 amino acids. The germline gives CDR1 SGHTA, CDR2 FQGNSA. Trimming removed 1 base at V and 5 bases at J, with 9 bases between. The rearrangement links TRBV7-2 to TRBJ2-7; TRBD1 might be the D (6 bases). The sequence came from a man in his sixties with active COVID-19. The sequenced sample was peripheral blood. This CDR3 is CASSLVAGDEQYF. CDR3 nucleotides: TGTGCCAGCAGCTTAGTGGCAGGGGACGAGCAGTACTTC.